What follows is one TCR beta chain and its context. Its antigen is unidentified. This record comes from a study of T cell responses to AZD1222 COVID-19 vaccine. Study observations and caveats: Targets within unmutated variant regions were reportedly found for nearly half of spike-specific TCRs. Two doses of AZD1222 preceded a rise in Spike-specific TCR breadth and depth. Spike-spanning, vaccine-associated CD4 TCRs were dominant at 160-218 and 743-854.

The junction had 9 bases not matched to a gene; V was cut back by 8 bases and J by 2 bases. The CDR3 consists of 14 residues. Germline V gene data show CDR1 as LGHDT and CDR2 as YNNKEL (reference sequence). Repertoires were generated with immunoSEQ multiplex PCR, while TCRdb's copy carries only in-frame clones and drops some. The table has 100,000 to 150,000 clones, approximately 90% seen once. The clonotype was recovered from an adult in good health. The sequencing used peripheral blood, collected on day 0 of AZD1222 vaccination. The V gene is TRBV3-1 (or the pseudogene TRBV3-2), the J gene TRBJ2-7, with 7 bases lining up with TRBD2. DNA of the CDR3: TGTGCCAGCTCCTTGGGGGGGGAGACCTACGAGCAGTACTTC. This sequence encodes CASSLGGETYEQYF.